The sample holds a few counts of the clone carrying this T cell receptor beta chain. Antigen unknown. The data stem from a study of HIV-infected children after antiretroviral therapy interruption. A 3' RACE protocol on RNA, with unique molecular identifiers, produced the TCR library. Via MiXCR, TCRdb re-called the 3' RACE reads, giving one row per CDR3 protein. Among about 40,000 distinct CDR3 sequences, more than 6.5% were seen once, and the ten largest hold about 0.97%. Described treatment: PENTA 11 planned treatment interruption arm or continuous ART arm. At least 24 weeks of at least three-drug ART, in children 2 to 15 years. Naive CD4+ CD45RA+ CD45RO- T cells were FACS-sorted from thawed PBMCs. Study observations and caveats: Naive CD4+ CDR3 sharing between time points fell after interruption began.

This CDR3 spans 13 amino acids. Germline V lookup: CDR1 MDHEN, CDR2 SYDVKM. V lost 10 bases and J 3 bases, leaving 10 bases between the germline ends. The source material was CD45RA+ CD4+ T cells from PBMCs, pooled from several time points, sampled from a donor given antiretroviral therapy, either interrupted or continuous. Described subset: naive CD4+ CD45RA+ CD45RO- T cells. The rearrangement links TRBV28 to TRBJ1-6; no clear D. The TCR originated in a pool of human donors with HIV. The CDR3 DNA sequence: TGTGCCATCCTGGACGGCTATAATTCACCCCTCCACTTT. Translating gives CAILDGYNSPLHF.